This record concerns one TCR beta chain sequence. How the authors handled the data: Counts of nucleated cells, estimated from reference gene primer amplification, were obtained. TCRdb's table, derived via immunoSEQ multiplex PCR, lists solely in-frame clones and lacks some. The D gene and trimming were derived from the DNA, and the V and J assignments and clone size from that table. Among around 65,000 clones listed, under 95% were seen once. These data come from a study of blood T cell repertoires in COVID-19. Study in general: In each case, the material was cDNA or gDNA derived from T cells, B-cell-depleted T cells, or PBMCs.

The CDR3 covers 12 residues. Per the germline V gene, CDR1 is SGHNT and CDR2 is YYREEE (reference sequence). Trimming cost V 5 bases and J 10 bases, with 13 bases left between them. This sequence joins TRBV5-4 and TRBJ2-1; TRBD2 might be the D (5 bases). The TCR comes from a human donor in a cohort sampled during active COVID-19. The sample comprised peripheral blood. The DNA for the CDR3 is TGTGCCAGCAGTCTGAGTCAGCGGGAGCAGTTCTTC. Protein: CASSLSQREQFF.